The 2 T cell receptor beta chains below come from one sample, sequenced in a study of blood T cell repertoires in COVID-19. The assay was immunoSEQ multiplex PCR, and TCRdb's table has in-frame clones only and misses some. The sample shows some 350,000 clones, approximately 89% of them seen only once. The sequenced sample was PBMCs or T cells enriched from blood (not recorded which). Receptors originate from a man younger than 45 who had recovered from COVID-19.

The V call is TRBV5-1, the J call TRBJ2-7, with 9 bases lining up with TRBD1. The V gene's germline CDR1 is SGHRS and CDR2 YFSETQ. V shed 4 bases, J shed 0 bases, and the junction held 5 bases outside the gene matches. CDR3 length: 15 residues. CDR3 sequence: CASSDTTGGSYEQYF. CDR3 nucleotides: TGCGCCAGCAGCGATACGACAGGGGGCTCCTACGAGCAGTACTTC.

This chain connects TRBV9 to TRBJ2-3; TRBD2 agrees at 8 bases. This CDR3 spans 15 amino acids. Unmatched junction bases numbered 5, after V lost 4 bases and J lost 1 base. The germline V gene has CDR1 SGDLS and CDR2 YYNGEE. The CDR3 bases are TGTGCCAGCAGCATGGCTAGCGGGCGCACAGATACGCAGTATTTT. It translates to CASSMASGRTDTQYF.